The T cell receptor beta chain under discussion was sequenced for a study of blood T cell repertoires in COVID-19. About the research overall: Samples representing acute and convalescent COVID-19 were sourced from the United States, Italy and Spain. PBMCs, B-cell-depleted T cells, or T cells provided the cDNA or gDNA that made up the material.

This clone was recorded a few times. This CDR3 contains 17 residues. Germline values: CDR1 SQVTM, CDR2 ANQGSEA. V lost 4 bases, J lost 6 bases, and 24 bases lay in between. Under the authors' procedure: Amplification of reference gene primers was used by the study to estimate nucleated cell counts. The data were produced by immunoSEQ multiplex PCR, yet TCRdb's version contains in-frame clones alone and is incomplete. V, J and clone size were drawn from that table, and D and trimming were deduced from the DNA. The sample carries approximately 110,000 clones, 75% to 90% recorded once. This chain joins TRBV29-1 and TRBJ2-2, with D possibly matching TRBD2 (5 bases). Sequencing input: peripheral blood. This sequence originates from a woman of 80 years or more with acute or convalescent COVID-19. CDR3: CSVGPTGGAGPSGELFF. CDR3 nucleotides: TGCAGCGTTGGCCCCACCGGCGGTGCGGGCCCGTCCGGGGAGCTGTTTTTT.